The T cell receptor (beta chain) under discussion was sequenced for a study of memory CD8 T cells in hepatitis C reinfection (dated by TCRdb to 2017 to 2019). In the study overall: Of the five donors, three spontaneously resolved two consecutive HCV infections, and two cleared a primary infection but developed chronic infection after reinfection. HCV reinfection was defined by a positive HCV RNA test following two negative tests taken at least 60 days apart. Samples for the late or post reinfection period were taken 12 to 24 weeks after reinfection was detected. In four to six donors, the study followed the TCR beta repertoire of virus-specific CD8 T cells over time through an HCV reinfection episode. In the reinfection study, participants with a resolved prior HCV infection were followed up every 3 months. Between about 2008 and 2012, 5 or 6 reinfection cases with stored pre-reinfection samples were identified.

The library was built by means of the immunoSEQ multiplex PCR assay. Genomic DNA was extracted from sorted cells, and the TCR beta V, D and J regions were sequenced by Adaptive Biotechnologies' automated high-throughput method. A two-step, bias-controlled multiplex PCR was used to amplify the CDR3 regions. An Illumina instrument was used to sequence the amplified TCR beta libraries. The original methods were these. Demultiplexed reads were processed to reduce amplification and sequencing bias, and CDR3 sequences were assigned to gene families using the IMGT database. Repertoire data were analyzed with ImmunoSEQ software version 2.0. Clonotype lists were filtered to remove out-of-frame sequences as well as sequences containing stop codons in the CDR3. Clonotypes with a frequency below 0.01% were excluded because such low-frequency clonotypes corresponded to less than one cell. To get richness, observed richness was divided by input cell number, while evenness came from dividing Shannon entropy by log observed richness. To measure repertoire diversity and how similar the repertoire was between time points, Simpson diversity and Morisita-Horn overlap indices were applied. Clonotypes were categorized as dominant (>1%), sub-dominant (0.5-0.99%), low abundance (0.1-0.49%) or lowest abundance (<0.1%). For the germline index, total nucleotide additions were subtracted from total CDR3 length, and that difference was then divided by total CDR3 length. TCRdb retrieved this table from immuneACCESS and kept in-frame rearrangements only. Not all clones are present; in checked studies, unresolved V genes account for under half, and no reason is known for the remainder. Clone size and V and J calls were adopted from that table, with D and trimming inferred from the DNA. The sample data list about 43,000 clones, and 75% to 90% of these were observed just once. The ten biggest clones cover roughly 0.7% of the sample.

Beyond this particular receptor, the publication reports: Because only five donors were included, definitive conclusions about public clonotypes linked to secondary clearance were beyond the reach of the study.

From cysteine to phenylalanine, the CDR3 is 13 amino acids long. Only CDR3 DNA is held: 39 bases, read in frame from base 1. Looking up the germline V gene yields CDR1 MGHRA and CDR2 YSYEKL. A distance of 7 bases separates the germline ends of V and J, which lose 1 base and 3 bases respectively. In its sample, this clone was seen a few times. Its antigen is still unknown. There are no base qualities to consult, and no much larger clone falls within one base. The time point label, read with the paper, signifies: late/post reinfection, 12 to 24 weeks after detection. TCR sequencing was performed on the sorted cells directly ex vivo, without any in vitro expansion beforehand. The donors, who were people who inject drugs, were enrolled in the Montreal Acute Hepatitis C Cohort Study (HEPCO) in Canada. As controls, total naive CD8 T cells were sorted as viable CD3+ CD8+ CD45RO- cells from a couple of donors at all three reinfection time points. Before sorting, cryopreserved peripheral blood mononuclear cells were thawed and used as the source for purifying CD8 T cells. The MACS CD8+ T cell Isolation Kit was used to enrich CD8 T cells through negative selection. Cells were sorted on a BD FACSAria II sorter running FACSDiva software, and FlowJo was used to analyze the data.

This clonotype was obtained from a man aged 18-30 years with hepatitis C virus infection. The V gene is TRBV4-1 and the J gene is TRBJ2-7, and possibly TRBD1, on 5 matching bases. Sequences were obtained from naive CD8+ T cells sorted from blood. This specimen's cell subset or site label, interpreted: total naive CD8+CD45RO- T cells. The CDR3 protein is CASSQATDYEQYF. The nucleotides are TGCGCCAGCAGCCAAGCGACAGACTACGAGCAGTACTTC.